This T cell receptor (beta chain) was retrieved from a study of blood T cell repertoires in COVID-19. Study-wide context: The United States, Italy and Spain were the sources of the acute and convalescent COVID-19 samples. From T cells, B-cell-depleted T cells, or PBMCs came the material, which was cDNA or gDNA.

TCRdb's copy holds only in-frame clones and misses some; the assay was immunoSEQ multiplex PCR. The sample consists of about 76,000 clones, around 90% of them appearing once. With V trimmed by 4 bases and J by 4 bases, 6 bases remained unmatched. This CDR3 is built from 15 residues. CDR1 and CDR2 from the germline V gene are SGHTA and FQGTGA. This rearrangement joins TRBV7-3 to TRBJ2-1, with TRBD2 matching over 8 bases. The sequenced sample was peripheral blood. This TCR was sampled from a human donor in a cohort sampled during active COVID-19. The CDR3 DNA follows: TGTGCCAGCAGCTCTTCTAGCGGGCCATACAATGAGCAGTTCTTC. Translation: CASSSSSGPYNEQFF.